What follows are 23 T cell receptor beta chains derived from one specimen sequenced in a study of T cell responses to AZD1222 COVID-19 vaccine. Produced via immunoSEQ multiplex PCR; TCRdb's table is partial and in-frame only. Of about 170,000 clones listed, roughly 89% are singletons. Here the sequenced sample was peripheral blood, taken 28 days after the second AZD1222 dose. The source of these receptors is an adult who received the AZD1222 COVID-19 vaccine.

The chain recombines TRBV29-1 with TRBJ1-2; a weak D match, TRBD1 (6 bases). This CDR3 has 13 residues. Trimming cost V 6 bases and J 2 bases, with 13 bases left between them. Per germline, CDR1 SQVTM and CDR2 ANQGSEA. The CDR3 bases are TGCAGCGTCGGGCCGAGGGGGAACTATGGCTACACCTTC. Amino acid sequence: CSVGPRGNYGYTF.

This clone was found a few times. The chain is built from TRBV7-9 and TRBJ2-2, with D uncertain. Germline V gives CDR1 SEHNR, CDR2 FQNEAQ (reference sequence). The CDR3 sequence is 12 residues long. V was trimmed by 2 bases and J by 7 bases, leaving 5 bases between them. CDR3 bases: TGTGCCAGCAGCTTACAAATCGGGGAGCTGTTTTTT. The encoded protein is CASSLQIGELFF.

The V gene is TRBV4-3, the J gene TRBJ2-3; 7 bases fit TRBD2. The length of the CDR3 is 16 residues. Germline loops: CDR1 LGHNA, CDR2 YSLEER. The J segment lost 2 bases and the V segment lost 0 bases, leaving 5 bases of the junction unmatched. Here the CDR3 DNA reads TGCGCCAGCAGCCAAGAAGAGGGACTAACCACAGATACGCAGTATTTT. It encodes CASSQEEGLTTDTQYF.

V and J are TRBV7-9 and TRBJ1-2; possible D gene TRBD1, 6 bases. With 4 bases removed from V and 4 bases from J, the gap between germline ends came to 10 bases. Germline V gene data show CDR1 as SEHNR and CDR2 as FQNEAQ (reference sequence). The CDR3 totals 13 residues. The CDR3 sequence: CASSYRVGYGYTF. CDR3 in DNA: TGTGCCAGCAGCTACAGGGTGGGCTATGGCTACACCTTC.

The genes are TRBV15 and TRBJ2-1, with 8 nucleotides matching TRBD2. The germline CDR1 and CDR2 sequences are LNHNV and YYDKDF (reference sequence). The CDR3 extends over 15 amino acids. Trimming cost V 0 bases and J 2 bases; bases outside gene matches: 0. CDR3 DNA sequence: TGTGCCACCAGCAGAGACGGGGGGGCCTACAATGAGCAGTTCTTC. Protein product: CATSRDGGAYNEQFF.

The chain recombines TRBV18 with TRBJ2-3; the match to TRBD2 covers 7 bases. There are 15 residues in the CDR3. Germline-derived CDR1 and CDR2 are KGHSH and LQKENI. The V segment lost 5 bases and the J segment 2 bases; nucleotides outside the gene matches: 7. CDR3 bases: TGTGCCAGCTCAGAGCTAGCGGTGGCCACAGATACGCAGTATTTT. Translation: CASSELAVATDTQYF. Full variable domain (rest looked up from reference TRBV18 and TRBJ2-3): NAGVMQNPRHLVRRRGQEARLRCSPMKGHSHVYWYRQLPEEGLKFMVYLQKENIIDESGMPKERFSAEFPKEGPSILRIQQVVRGDSAAYFCASSELAVATDTQYFGPGTRLTVL.

This chain uses TRBV7-2 with TRBJ2-3; D ambiguous. The CDR3 sequence is 15 residues long. CDR1 and CDR2 from the germline V gene are SGHTA and FQGNSA. The ends were cut back, 5 bases at V and 6 bases at J, with 18 bases in the middle. Here the CDR3 DNA reads TGTGCCAGCAGCGCCGGGCTCCCGAGGACGGATACGCAGTATTTT. Encoded protein: CASSAGLPRTDTQYF.

The chain carries TRBV6-5 and TRBJ1-6; D call uncertain. Between the trimmed V and J ends, which lost 4 bases and 3 bases, there was a span of 10 bases. The germline CDR1 and CDR2 sequences are MNHEY and SVGAGI. This CDR3 is built from 15 residues. CDR3 loop: CASSSSNGYNSPLHF. CDR3 DNA: TGTGCCAGCAGTTCTTCCAATGGCTATAATTCACCCCTCCACTTT.

The V gene is TRBV4-2, the J gene TRBJ1-4; D not certain. The CDR3 totals 15 residues. The germline V and J ends were trimmed by 0 bases and 0 bases, with 5 bases remaining between them. Germline CDR1 and CDR2: LGHNA and YNFKEQ. CDR3 in DNA: TGTGCCAGCAGCCAAGATGGGTCAACTAATGAAAAACTGTTTTTT. Protein: CASSQDGSTNEKLFF.

The chain is built from TRBV7-2 and TRBJ1-6, with 7 bases aligning to TRBD1. The CDR3 has 15 amino acids. The V gene end was trimmed by 1 base and the J gene end by 9 bases; junction bases not matched to a gene: 6. CDR1 is SGHTA and CDR2 is FQGNSA in the germline V gene. The CDR3 nucleotides read TGTGCCAGCAGCTTAGTCGCAGGGGGTGGTTCACCCCTCCACTTT. Translation gives CASSLVAGGGSPLHF.

The V gene is TRBV5-1, the J gene TRBJ1-1; no clear D gene. This CDR3 region has 14 residues. V was cut by 3 bases and J by 2 bases, with 11 bases left in between. Germline CDR1 is SGHRS and CDR2 is YFSETQ. Here the CDR3 reads CASSSELTNTEAFF. The CDR3 region has the DNA TGCGCCAGCAGCTCAGAACTCACCAACACTGAAGCTTTCTTT.

This chain uses TRBV11-3 with TRBJ2-1, with D unresolved. The CDR3 has 15 residues. CDR1 and CDR2 from the germline V gene are SGHNT and YENEEA. With 5 bases removed from V and 2 bases from J, the gap between germline ends came to 13 bases. CDR3 protein: CASSHSSGPYNEQFF. The CDR3 DNA sequence: TGTGCCAGCAGCCATAGTTCGGGCCCCTACAATGAGCAGTTCTTC. Based on the CDR3 plus reference TRBV11-3 and TRBJ2-1, the full variable domain is EAGVVQSPRYKIIEKKQPVAFWCNPISGHNTLYWYLQNLGQGPELLIRYENEEAVDDSQLPKDRFSAERLKGVDSTLKIQPAELGDSAVYLCASSHSSGPYNEQFFGPGTRLTVL.

The gene calls are TRBV7-2 and TRBJ2-4, with unresolved D. The V and J ends lost 3 bases and 8 bases respectively, with 11 bases between them. Looked up from germline, CDR1 is SGHTA and CDR2 is FQGNSA. There are 13 residues in the CDR3. This CDR3 reads CASSLDRRDIQYF. The DNA of the CDR3 is TGTGCCAGCAGCTTGGACCGCCGGGACATTCAGTACTTC.

V and J are TRBV12-5 and TRBJ1-1; the D gene is possibly TRBD1 (5 bases). The germline V gene has CDR1 LGHNT and CDR2 FRNRAP. Deletions cut 0 bases from V and 10 bases from J, with 9 bases between. The CDR3 sequence is 12 residues long. The CDR3 here is CASGLVRGAAFF. The DNA of the CDR3 is TGTGCTAGTGGTTTGGTACGAGGGGCAGCTTTCTTT.

The rearrangement links TRBV4-1 to TRBJ2-7; D is unresolved. V dropped 2 bases and J dropped 3 bases, with 8 bases sitting between them. This CDR3 comprises 13 residues. CDR1 and CDR2 from the germline V gene are MGHRA and YSYEKL. CDR3 nucleotides: TGCGCCAGCAGCCAACAGGAATTCTACGAGCAGTACTTC. This codes for CASSQQEFYEQYF.

The V and J genes are TRBV6-6 and TRBJ2-1; no clear D. The CDR3 runs to 15 residues. Germline lookup yields CDR1 MNHNY and CDR2 SVGAGI (reference sequence). Trimming removed 6 bases at V and 6 bases at J, with 18 bases between. CDR3 bases: TGTGCCAGCAGCCGACTCCCCCAGCGCCGCAATGAGCAGTTCTTC. This codes for CASSRLPQRRNEQFF.

The chain carries TRBV3-1 (or the pseudogene TRBV3-2) and TRBJ2-7; 9 positions match TRBD2. Unmatched junction bases numbered 4, after V lost 2 bases and J lost 2 bases. The CDR3 loop spans 15 amino acids. Germline assignment: CDR1 LGHDT and CDR2 YNNKEL (reference sequence). The CDR3 is CASSQLAGRAYEQYF. The CDR3 DNA follows: TGTGCCAGCAGCCAACTAGCGGGGAGGGCCTACGAGCAGTACTTC.

This rearrangement joins TRBV7-2 to TRBJ2-2; maybe TRBD2 (7 bases). CDR3 length: 16 residues. Germline CDR1 is SGHTA and CDR2 is FQGNSA. Trimming removed 8 bases at V and 5 bases at J, with 21 bases between. The CDR3 sequence is CASSSRTGGRTGELFF. In DNA, the CDR3 is TGTGCCAGCTCCTCCCGGACGGGGGGCCGGACCGGGGAGCTGTTTTTT.

The genes are TRBV5-5 and TRBJ2-7; 14 positions agree with TRBD2. The length of the CDR3 is 15 residues. V gave up 4 bases and J gave up 4 bases; unmatched junction bases: 4. Germline CDR1 reads SGHKS; CDR2 reads YYEKEE (reference sequence). The chain's CDR3 is CASSPRTSGGYEQYF. The DNA for the CDR3 is TGTGCCAGCAGCCCTAGGACTAGCGGGGGGTACGAGCAGTACTTC.

The chain joins TRBV5-4 to TRBJ1-1; possibly TRBD1 for D (6 bases). V lost 3 bases to trimming and J lost 7 bases, with 16 bases between them. From germline, CDR1 is SGHNT and CDR2 YYREEE (reference sequence). This CDR3 region has 14 residues. The CDR3 DNA reads TGTGCCAGCAGCTCAGGGGCGGCGCGTAGTGAAGCTTTCTTT. This codes for CASSSGAARSEAFF.

V and J are TRBV4-3 and TRBJ2-2; D is perhaps TRBD2 (5 bases). V was shortened by 0 bases and J by 3 bases, with 17 bases between the two germline ends. Germline V gives CDR1 LGHNA, CDR2 YSLEER. This CDR3 has 18 residues. As DNA, the CDR3 is TGCGCCAGCAGCCAAGATAGGGCAGGTCGAGGGTACACCGGGGAGCTGTTTTTT. It translates to CASSQDRAGRGYTGELFF.

The chain carries TRBV5-1 and TRBJ1-1; D not resolved. With 2 bases removed from V and 1 base from J, the gap between germline ends came to 9 bases. The V gene's germline CDR1 is SGHRS and CDR2 YFSETQ. The CDR3 consists of 14 residues. The CDR3 sequence is CASSFNSQNTEAFF. The DNA of the CDR3 is TGCGCCAGCAGCTTTAACAGTCAGAACACTGAAGCTTTCTTT. The full variable domain, in which reference TRBV5-1 and TRBJ1-1 provide the parts outside the CDR3, is KAGVTQTPRYLIKTRGQQVTLSCSPISGHRSVSWYQQTPGQGLQFLFEYFSETQRNKGNFPGRFSGRQFSNSRSEMNVSTLELGDSALYLCASSFNSQNTEAFFGQGTRLTVV.

This sequence joins TRBV7-8 and TRBJ1-1; possible D gene TRBD1, 5 bases. The CDR3 spans 14 residues. The germline CDR1 and CDR2 sequences are SGHVS and FQNEAQ. The V and J ends lost 5 bases and 0 bases respectively, with 10 bases between them. In DNA form, the CDR3 reads TGTGCCAGCAGCCCGGGACCGATGAACACTGAAGCTTTCTTT. Its protein product is CASSPGPMNTEAFF.